These 26 T cell receptor beta chains share one sample of origin, sequenced in a study of T cells after posttransplantation cyclophosphamide. Busulfan-fludarabine conditioning, marrow transplant, and cyclophosphamide on days +3 and +4 were administered. Produced via immunoSEQ multiplex PCR; TCRdb's table is partial and in-frame only. The table has 5,500 to 7,000 clones, under 90% seen once. This specimen was CD4+ T cells sorted from blood, taken around 350 days after allogeneic stem cell transplant with posttransplant cyclophosphamide. Receptors were obtained from a male patient in his forties or fifties who received an allogeneic stem cell transplant from a related donor and was CMV-positive. Some T cells may arise from the graft donor.

The chain carries TRBV7-9 and TRBJ2-1, with D maybe TRBD2 (7 bases). There are 15 residues in the CDR3. V dropped 5 bases and J dropped 1 base, with 12 bases sitting between them. Germline-derived CDR1 and CDR2 are SEHNR and FQNEAQ (reference sequence). The CDR3 reads CASSLGGASYNEQFF. As DNA, the CDR3 is TGTGCCAGCAGCCTGGGGGGGGCGTCCTACAATGAGCAGTTCTTC.

V usage is TRBV5-1 and J usage is TRBJ2-3; TRBD2 is a possible D gene (5 bases). Trimming cost V 4 bases and J 0 bases, with 9 bases left between them. The CDR3 is made up of 14 amino acids. Germline values: CDR1 SGHRS, CDR2 YFSETQ. The CDR3 reads CASSERGSTDTQYF. Written as DNA, the CDR3 is TGCGCCAGCAGCGAACGAGGGAGCACAGATACGCAGTATTTT.

The genes are TRBV7-9 and TRBJ2-7; 8 bases fit TRBD1. Germline trimming cut 6 bases from V and 0 bases from J; bases unmatched to any gene: 7. The CDR3 loop spans 15 amino acids. The V gene's germline CDR1 is SEHNR and CDR2 FQNEAQ (reference sequence). CDR3 loop: CASRGRQGSSYEQYF. The CDR3 DNA follows: TGTGCCAGCAGGGGAAGACAGGGGAGCTCCTACGAGCAGTACTTC. Drawing the rest from reference TRBV7-9 and TRBJ2-7, the complete variable domain is DTGVSQNPRHKITKRGQNVTFRCDPISEHNRLYWYRQTLGQGPEFLTYFQNEAQLEKSRLLSDRFSAERPKGSFSTLEIQRTEQGDSAMYLCASRGRQGSSYEQYFGPGTRLTVT.

This chain uses TRBV30 with TRBJ1-3; D is ambiguous. V was pared by 4 bases and J by 0 bases, with 7 bases between. Germline loops: CDR1 GTSNPN, CDR2 SVGIG (reference sequence). The CDR3 runs to 13 residues. The CDR3 DNA reads TGTGCCTGGACACAGAACTCTGGAAACACCATATATTTT. It is translated as CAWTQNSGNTIYF.

This clone was detected only a few times. This chain joins TRBV7-8 and TRBJ1-3, with 8 positions matching TRBD1. With V trimmed by 4 bases and J by 0 bases, 5 bases remained unmatched. CDR3 length: 16 amino acids. CDR1 is SGHVS, CDR2 FQNEAQ, per germline. CDR3 sequence: CASSWTGISSGNTIYF. CDR3 coding DNA: TGTGCCAGCAGCTGGACAGGGATCTCCTCTGGAAACACCATATATTTT.

The V and J genes are TRBV18 and TRBJ2-1, with TRBD1 as a possible D gene (6 bases). Trimming pared 4 bases from V and 7 bases from J, leaving 14 bases between. The CDR3 extends over 14 amino acids. Per germline, CDR1 KGHSH and CDR2 LQKENI. Here the CDR3 reads CASSLNRDGNEQFF. The CDR3 nucleotides read TGTGCCAGCTCACTAAACAGGGATGGGAATGAGCAGTTCTTC.

The gene calls are TRBV6-1 and TRBJ2-3; a possible D gene is TRBD1 (8 bases). V dropped 6 bases and J dropped 5 bases, with 15 bases sitting between them. Germline V gene data show CDR1 as MNHNS and CDR2 as SASEGT. The CDR3 consists of 14 residues. The CDR3 nucleotides are TGTGCCAGCAGGGCTACAGGGGGGGGAGATACGCAGTATTTT. Its translation is CASRATGGGDTQYF.

For this clone: A read error may produce the germline difference seen at one junction end. The chain links TRBV30 to TRBJ2-5; 8 bases align to TRBD2. This CDR3 comprises 15 residues. The germline V gene has CDR1 GTSNPN and CDR2 SVGIG (reference sequence). CDR3 in DNA: TGTGCCGGGAGTCCCCTCGGGGGGGTACAAGAGACCCAGTACTTC. Residues: CAGSPLGGVQETQYF.

The chain uses TRBV2 and TRBJ2-4, with 8 bases fitting TRBD2. Losses at the gene ends were 4 bases for V and 6 bases for J; bases not matched to a gene: 2. This CDR3 is 13 amino acids long. Germline CDR1 is SNHLY and CDR2 is FYNNEI. CDR3 in amino acids: CASSALAGNIQYF. The DNA of the CDR3 is TGTGCCAGCAGTGCGCTAGCGGGAAACATTCAGTACTTC.

CDR3 residues: CASSPGQPNEQFF. The DNA of the CDR3 is TGTGCCAGCAGTCCTGGACAGCCTAATGAGCAGTTCTTC. V and J are TRBV7-2 and TRBJ2-1; tentatively, D is TRBD1 (6 bases). Germline values: CDR1 SGHTA, CDR2 FQGNSA. Trimming pared 6 bases from V and 7 bases from J, leaving 13 bases between. The length of the CDR3 is 13 residues.

The chain has TRBV4-1 and TRBJ1-3, with a weak D call TRBD1 (5 bases). CDR3 length: 16 amino acids. Trimming shortened V by 5 bases and J by 0 bases, and 14 bases separated the two germline ends. CDR1 and CDR2 (germline): MGHRA, YSYEKL. The CDR3 DNA reads as TGCGCCAGCAGCTTCCCAGGGTCGGGCTCTGGAAACACCATATATTTT. Its protein is CASSFPGSGSGNTIYF.

The CDR3 loop reads CASSSVRGYNEQFF. The CDR3 DNA sequence: TGTGCCAGCAGCTCGGTCAGGGGATACAATGAGCAGTTCTTC. The rearrangement links TRBV11-1 to TRBJ2-1, with D perhaps TRBD1 (6 bases). This CDR3 has 14 amino acids. V dropped 4 bases and J dropped 4 bases, with 11 bases sitting between them. Per germline, CDR1 SGHAT and CDR2 FQDESV (reference sequence).

This chain connects TRBV6-1 to TRBJ2-1, with 14 nucleotides matching TRBD2. The CDR3 runs 18 residues. Germline CDR1 is MNHNS and CDR2 is SASEGT. The J segment lost 0 bases and the V segment lost 4 bases, leaving 5 bases of the junction unmatched. The CDR3 DNA reads as TGTGCCAGCAGTGCCCGGACTAGCGGGGGGAGCTCCTACAATGAGCAGTTCTTC. Protein sequence: CASSARTSGGSSYNEQFF.

CDR3 sequence (DNA): TGTGCCATCAGTGTACAGGGTCGCGGGGAGCTGTTTTTT. The encoded protein is CAISVQGRGELFF. The V call is TRBV10-3, the J call TRBJ2-2, with D maybe TRBD1 (6 bases). The V end was cut by 4 bases, the J end by 7 bases, with 10 bases between. The CDR3 loop spans 13 amino acids. CDR1 is ENHRY and CDR2 is SYGVKD in the germline V gene.

The chain employs TRBV11-3 and TRBJ2-7, with D perhaps TRBD1 (6 bases). The CDR3 extends over 14 amino acids. V was cut by 4 bases and J by 6 bases, with 16 bases left in between. Germline V gene data show CDR1 as SGHNT and CDR2 as YENEEA. For the CDR3, the DNA is TGTGCCAGCAGCTGGTCGGGGACAACAGGCGAGCAGTACTTC. It translates to CASSWSGTTGEQYF.

The rearrangement uses TRBV5-4 and TRBJ1-2, with D perhaps matching TRBD1 (6 bases). Per germline, CDR1 SGHNT and CDR2 YYREEE (reference sequence). Trimming cost V 1 base and J 8 bases, with 12 bases left between them. The CDR3 loop spans 13 amino acids. CDR3 protein: CASSLMGARGYTF. The CDR3 DNA sequence: TGTGCCAGCAGCTTGATGGGGGCGAGGGGCTACACCTTC.

The chain recombines TRBV5-8 with TRBJ2-1; the match to TRBD2 covers 7 bases. Unmatched junction bases numbered 6, after V lost 1 base and J lost 11 bases. CDR3 length: 13 residues. Germline CDR1 and CDR2: SGHTS and YDEGEE. In DNA form, the CDR3 reads TGTGCCAGCAGCTTGTGGAGCGGGACCAAGCAGTTCTTC. Amino acids: CASSLWSGTKQFF.

The chain couples TRBV18 to TRBJ2-3, with 9 bases fitting TRBD2. The V and J ends lost 3 bases and 5 bases, in that order; junction bases with no gene match: 3. This CDR3 has 14 amino acids. The germline CDR1 and CDR2 sequences are KGHSH and LQKENI. The CDR3: CASSPRSGGDTQYF. The CDR3 nucleotides are TGTGCCAGCTCACCTCGTAGCGGGGGAGATACGCAGTATTTT. Together with reference TRBV18 and TRBJ2-3, the CDR3 gives the full variable domain: NAGVMQNPRHLVRRRGQEARLRCSPMKGHSHVYWYRQLPEEGLKFMVYLQKENIIDESGMPKERFSAEFPKEGPSILRIQQVVRGDSAAYFCASSPRSGGDTQYFGPGTRLTVL.

The chain employs TRBV7-6 and TRBJ2-1; 7 bases map to TRBD1. Germline CDR1 reads SGHVS; CDR2 reads FNYEAQ. The CDR3 loop spans 16 amino acids. Unmatched junction bases numbered 6, after V lost 1 base and J lost 3 bases. The CDR3 sequence: CASSLGDRPVYNEQFF. The CDR3 region has the DNA TGTGCCAGCAGCTTAGGGGACAGACCGGTCTACAATGAGCAGTTCTTC.

The gene calls are TRBV6-1 and TRBJ1-2, with TRBD1 matching over 7 bases. This CDR3 is 12 amino acids long. V lost 6 bases to trimming and J lost 8 bases; unmatched junction nucleotides: 6. Germline CDR1 reads MNHNS; CDR2 reads SASEGT. As DNA, the CDR3 is TGTGCCAGCAGAAACTCGACAGGGGGCTACACCTTC. It is translated as CASRNSTGGYTF.

This clone was detected a few times. The genes are TRBV19 and TRBJ2-7; 9 nucleotides line up with TRBD1. The CDR3 sequence is 15 residues long. Germline trimming cut 3 bases from V and 0 bases from J; bases unmatched to any gene: 3. In germline, CDR1 is LNHDA, CDR2 SQIVND (reference sequence). The CDR3 DNA follows: TGTGCCAGTAGTATTTGGGGACAGGGCTCCTACGAGCAGTACTTC. Translating gives CASSIWGQGSYEQYF.

The CDR3 DNA is TGTGCCAGCTCACCACAAGGACTAGCGGGGGGAGGGTGGGATGAGCAGTTCTTC. Translated, it gives CASSPQGLAGGGWDEQFF. The genes are TRBV18 and TRBJ2-1; 14 bases map to TRBD2. The CDR3 length is 18 residues. Germline V gives CDR1 KGHSH, CDR2 LQKENI. V was pared by 1 base and J by 8 bases, with 10 bases of the junction left unmatched.

The rearrangement joins TRBV7-3 to TRBJ2-1; D call uncertain. Trimming removed 2 bases from V and 0 bases from J, with 8 bases in between. The germline gives CDR1 SGHTA, CDR2 FQGTGA. The CDR3 runs 15 residues. For the CDR3, the DNA is TGTGCCAGCAGCTTAGCGTCCGCCTCCTACAATGAGCAGTTCTTC. Its protein product is CASSLASASYNEQFF.

This rearrangement joins TRBV19 to TRBJ2-1, with 7 bases that match TRBD2. V shed 1 base, J shed 6 bases, and the junction held 9 bases outside the gene matches. The CDR3 loop spans 16 amino acids. Germline CDR1 LNHDA, CDR2 SQIVND (reference sequence). CDR3 in DNA: TGTGCCAGTAGTATAGTCAGGAGCGGGAACGCCAATGAGCAGTTCTTC. Its protein is CASSIVRSGNANEQFF.

The V and J genes are TRBV7-8 and TRBJ1-2; possible D gene TRBD1, 6 bases. The CDR3 contains 14 residues. Trimming removed 1 base from V and 5 bases from J, with 11 bases in between. From germline, CDR1 is SGHVS and CDR2 FQNEAQ. The CDR3 is CASSLGQGMYGYTF. As DNA, the CDR3 is TGTGCCAGCAGCTTAGGTCAGGGGATGTATGGCTACACCTTC.

The chain joins TRBV29-1 to TRBJ1-5; D is uncertain. V lost 0 bases to trimming and J lost 6 bases, with 6 bases between them. The CDR3 sequence is 12 residues long. Germline CDR1 is SQVTM and CDR2 is ANQGSEA. The CDR3 DNA reads TGCAGCGTTGAAGAAGTCGGTCAGCCCCAGCATTTT. This gives the protein CSVEEVGQPQHF. The whole variable domain, remainder taken from reference TRBV29-1 and TRBJ1-5, is SAVISQKPSRDICQRGTSLTIQCQVDSQVTMMFWYRQQPGQSLTLIATANQGSEATYESGFVIDKFPISRPNLTFSTLTVSNMSPEDSSIYLCSVEEVGQPQHFGDGTRLSIL.